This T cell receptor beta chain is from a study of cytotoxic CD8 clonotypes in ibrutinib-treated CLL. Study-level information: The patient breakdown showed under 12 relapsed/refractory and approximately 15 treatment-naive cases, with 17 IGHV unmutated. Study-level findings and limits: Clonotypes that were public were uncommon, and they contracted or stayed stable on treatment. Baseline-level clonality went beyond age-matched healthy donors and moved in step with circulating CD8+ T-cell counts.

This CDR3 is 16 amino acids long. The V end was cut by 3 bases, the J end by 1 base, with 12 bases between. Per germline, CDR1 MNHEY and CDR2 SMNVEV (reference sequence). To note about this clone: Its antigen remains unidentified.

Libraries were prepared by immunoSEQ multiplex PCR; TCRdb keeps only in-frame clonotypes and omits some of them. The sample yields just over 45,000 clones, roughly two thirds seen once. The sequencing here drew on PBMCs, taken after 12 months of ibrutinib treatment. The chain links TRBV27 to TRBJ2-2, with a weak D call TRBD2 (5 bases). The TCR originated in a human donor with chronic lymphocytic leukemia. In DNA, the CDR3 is TGTGCCAGCAGTTTTGACTATAGTTGGAACACCGGGGAGCTGTTTTTT. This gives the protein CASSFDYSWNTGELFF.